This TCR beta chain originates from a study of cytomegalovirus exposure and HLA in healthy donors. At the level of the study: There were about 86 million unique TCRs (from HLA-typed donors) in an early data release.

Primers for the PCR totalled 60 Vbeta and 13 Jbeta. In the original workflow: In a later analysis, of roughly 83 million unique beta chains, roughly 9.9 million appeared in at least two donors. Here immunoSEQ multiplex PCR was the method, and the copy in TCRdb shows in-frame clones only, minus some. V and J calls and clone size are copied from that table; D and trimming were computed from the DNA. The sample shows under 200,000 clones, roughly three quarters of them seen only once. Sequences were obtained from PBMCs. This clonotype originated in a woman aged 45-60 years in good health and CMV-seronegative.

CDR3 DNA: TGCGCCAGCAGCCGAGCGGCAGGGGGCGGTTACGAGCAGTACTTC. Protein: CASSRAAGGGYEQYF. The chain employs TRBV4-3 and TRBJ2-5; 8 bases fit TRBD1. Judging by the DNA end, TRBJ2-7 fits better; the J call may be wrong. The CDR3 loop spans 15 amino acids. The germline V gene has CDR1 LGHNA and CDR2 YSLEER.